The 7 T cell receptor beta chains in this list originate from one sample, sequenced in a study of blood T cells in healthy people across ages. Then a second PCR, running about 6 to 11 cycles, was carried out with a sample-barcoded 5' primer and a J-beta primer mix. From the 5' RACE reads, TCRdb called clonotypes with MiXCR, one entry per CDR3 protein. The top ten hold approximately 40% of the sample, which has more than 650,000 distinct CDR3 sequences, about 53% seen once. The sequenced sample was blood. The receptor source for this set is an elderly man in good health.

There are a few counts of this clonotype. The chain recombines TRBV5-1 with TRBJ2-7; 7 bases are shared with TRBD2. Germline-derived CDR1 and CDR2 are SGHRS and YFSETQ. This CDR3 comprises 14 residues. Trimming removed 4 bases from V and 1 base from J; junction bases left unmatched: 5. CDR3: CASSAGEKSYEQYF. The DNA of the CDR3 is TGCGCCAGCAGCGCGGGAGAGAAGTCCTACGAGCAGTACTTC.

This clonotype was seen a single time. This chain links TRBV29-1 with TRBJ2-7; possible D gene TRBD2, 5 bases. The end of the DNA aligns better with TRBJ2-5, so the J call may be wrong. The CDR3 is 12 residues long. Looked up from germline, CDR1 is SQVTM and CDR2 is ANQGSEA. Here the CDR3 DNA reads TGCAGCGTTGGTCGGGAAGGAGAGACCCAGTACTTC. It codes for CSVGREGETQYF.

This clonotype has only one observation. CDR3 nucleotides: TGCGCCAGCAGCCAAGGCTGGCAGCTAGTTTATGGCTACACCTTC. Protein: CASSQGWQLVYGYTF. V gene TRBV4-1 combines with J gene TRBJ1-2; D ambiguous. The germline V gene encodes CDR1 MGHRA and CDR2 YSYEKL. Trimming stripped 1 base from V and 5 bases from J, with 14 bases between. The CDR3 spans 15 residues.

This clonotype was found many times. The chain has TRBV29-1 and TRBJ2-7, with a weak D call TRBD1 (5 bases). The CDR3 is 12 amino acids. Germline CDR1 reads SQVTM; CDR2 reads ANQGSEA. Trimming removed 5 bases from V and 6 bases from J, with 14 bases in between. The CDR3, as DNA: TGCAGCGTTTCCCAGGGCCCTAGCGAGCAGTACTTC. Protein: CSVSQGPSEQYF.

V and J are TRBV28 and TRBJ2-7; D gene uncertain. The J call may be faulty, since TRBJ2-5 better matches the DNA end. The CDR3 is 11 amino acids. The germline V gene has CDR1 MDHEN and CDR2 SYDVKM. DNA of the CDR3: TGTGCCAGCGGGCAGCAAGAGACCCAGTACTTC. The encoded protein is CASGQQETQYF.

The genes are TRBV7-2 and TRBJ2-7; D gene ambiguous. From germline, CDR1 is SGHTA and CDR2 FQGNSA. CDR3 length equals 14 residues. The V end was cut by 1 base, the J end by 1 base, with 8 bases between. The CDR3 sequence: CASSLDPASYEQYF. CDR3 DNA: TGTGCCAGCAGCTTAGATCCGGCTTCCTACGAGCAGTACTTC.

The CDR3 protein is CASSTATGTGYTF. The CDR3 nucleotides are TGTGCCAGCAGTACGGCGACAGGGACTGGCTACACCTTC. The V call is TRBV27, the J call TRBJ1-2; 7 nucleotides match TRBD1. CDR3 length equals 13 residues. Germline V gene data show CDR1 as MNHEY and CDR2 as SMNVEV (reference sequence). V lost 5 bases to trimming and J lost 7 bases; unmatched junction nucleotides: 7.